This passage covers 26 T cell receptor beta chains from one sample sequenced in a study of T cells in Graves' hyperthyroidism and ophthalmopathy. The TCR beta CDR3 regions underwent amplification using RNA transcripts as the source. The TCR CDR3 first-round RT-PCR relied on the HTBI primer set. One entry per CDR3 protein, called by TCRdb with MiXCR from the multiplex PCR reads. The data show roughly 510,000 distinct CDR3 sequences, 35% to 50% seen once. The specimen sequenced was peripheral blood or thyroid tissue (not recorded which). The receptors come from an adult woman with Graves' disease, either hyperthyroidism or ophthalmopathy (not recorded which).

This clonotype was observed at least ten times. The chain combines TRBV5-1 with TRBJ1-6; D may be TRBD1 (6 bases). The CDR3 consists of 14 residues. With 0 bases removed from V and 7 bases from J, the gap between germline ends came to 8 bases. CDR1 and CDR2 (germline): SGHRS, YFSETQ. The CDR3 loop reads CASSLGDKNSPLHF. CDR3 in DNA: TGCGCCAGCAGCTTGGGGGACAAAAATTCACCCCTCCACTTT.

The chain recombines TRBV7-9 with TRBJ1-5; D not resolved. V was shortened by 5 bases and J by 7 bases, with 9 bases between the two germline ends. The CDR3 runs 12 residues. Germline lookup yields CDR1 SEHNR and CDR2 FQNEAQ (reference sequence). DNA for the CDR3: TGTGCCAGCAGCGCTGGGGAACAGCCCCAGCATTTT. Translated, it gives CASSAGEQPQHF.

This sequence joins TRBV9 and TRBJ2-7, with D unresolved. Trimming stripped 2 bases from V and 2 bases from J, with 14 bases between. Germline CDR1 is SGDLS and CDR2 is YYNGEE. This CDR3 is 15 amino acids long. The CDR3 DNA is TGTGCCAGCAGCGTTGGGGTAAGGGAACCCTACGAGCAGTACTTC. Translating it yields CASSVGVREPYEQYF.

The V gene is TRBV11-2, the J gene TRBJ2-7, with unresolved D. CDR3 length: 14 residues. Trimming removed 5 bases at V and 2 bases at J, with 13 bases between. CDR1 and CDR2 (germline): SGHAT, FQNNGV. The CDR3: CASSPTRSTYEQYF. CDR3 DNA: TGTGCCAGCAGCCCCACGAGATCGACCTACGAGCAGTACTTC.

This clonotype has more than one count but fewer than ten. CDR3 DNA sequence: TGTGCCAGCAGCTCGGCCGGGACCCATAGCAATCAGCCCCAGCATTTT. As protein: CASSSAGTHSNQPQHF. The V gene is TRBV4-2, the J gene TRBJ1-5, with D possibly matching TRBD1 (5 bases). The ends were cut back, 5 bases at V and 0 bases at J, with 14 bases in the middle. The CDR3 sequence is 16 residues long. Germline lookup yields CDR1 LGHNA and CDR2 YNFKEQ.

The chain joins TRBV29-1 to TRBJ2-7; a possible D gene is TRBD1 (6 bases). The CDR3 runs to 13 residues. Germline V gene lookup returns CDR1 SQVTM and CDR2 ANQGSEA. The V end lost 8 bases, the J end lost 3 bases, and 17 bases lay between the germline ends. CDR3 protein: CSQDLGGDYEQYF. The CDR3 region has the DNA TGCAGCCAAGATTTAGGGGGTGACTACGAGCAGTACTTC.

The rearrangement links TRBV25-1 to TRBJ1-6, with D possibly matching TRBD1 (5 bases). CDR1 is MGHDK and CDR2 is SYGVNS in the germline V gene. The CDR3 is made up of 15 amino acids. Trimming took 2 bases from V and 8 from J, leaving 13 bases between them. In DNA form, the CDR3 reads TGTGCCAGCAGTGAAGCCGGGACGGTTTATTCACCCCTCCACTTT. It encodes CASSEAGTVYSPLHF.

J is TRBJ2-2 and V is TRBV11-2, with D possibly matching TRBD2 (6 bases). Germline CDR1 SGHAT, CDR2 FQNNGV. V lost 1 base, J lost 2 bases, and 11 bases lay in between. This CDR3 comprises 16 residues. The CDR3 loop reads CASSLVRSGNTGELFF. DNA of the CDR3: TGTGCCAGCAGCTTAGTTCGTAGCGGCAACACCGGGGAGCTGTTTTTT.

The chain is built from TRBV7-2 and TRBJ2-5; the D is unclear. The CDR3 runs 12 residues. The V gene lost 7 bases and the J gene lost 5 bases, with 11 bases spanning the gap. Germline V gene sequence: CDR1 SGHTA, CDR2 FQGNSA. The CDR3 DNA reads as TGTGCCAGCACCCCGATTCTCGAGACCCAGTACTTC. As protein: CASTPILETQYF.

This clonotype was counted only a few times. The junction does not match germline at one end; this may be a read error. The chain carries TRBV4-1 and TRBJ1-5; D gene unclear. The germline V gene encodes CDR1 MGHRA and CDR2 YSYEKL. The CDR3 totals 13 residues. The CDR3 region has the DNA TGCGCCAGTAGCCCCTCTGATCAGTCGCCCCAGCATTTT. It specifies CASSPSDQSPQHF.

The table lists this clonotype with many counts. The chain carries TRBV5-4 and TRBJ1-1; possible D gene TRBD1, 6 bases. From germline, CDR1 is SGHNT and CDR2 YYREEE (reference sequence). The length of the CDR3 is 15 residues. The V and J ends lost 0 bases and 4 bases respectively, with 13 bases between them. The CDR3, as DNA: TGTGCCAGCAGCTTGGATACAGGGACGGGCACTGAAGCTTTCTTT. Protein: CASSLDTGTGTEAFF.

To note about this clonotype: Relative to the germline gene, one junction end is altered; a read error may explain this. CDR3 sequence: CSVPGTYTEAFF. CDR3 coding DNA: TGTAGCGTACCCGGGACTTATACTGAAGCTTTCTTT. V and J are TRBV29-1 and TRBJ1-1; a possible D gene is TRBD1 (5 bases). The CDR3 consists of 12 residues. Germline lookup yields CDR1 SQVTM and CDR2 ANQGSEA.

The J gene is TRBJ1-2, the V gene TRBV6-1, with D hard to call. The CDR3 has 11 residues. The germline V gene encodes CDR1 MNHNS and CDR2 SASEGT. The germline V and J ends were trimmed by 5 bases and 4 bases, with 5 bases remaining between them. The CDR3 region is CASSRVYGYTF. The CDR3 nucleotides read TGTGCCAGCAGTAGGGTCTATGGCTACACCTTC.

The chain carries TRBV10-3 and TRBJ1-5, with TRBD1 as a possible D gene (5 bases). The CDR3 contains 14 residues. In germline, CDR1 is ENHRY, CDR2 SYGVKD. Trimming stripped 10 bases from V and 3 bases from J, with 16 bases between. The CDR3 protein is CATTRDRTNQPQHF. The CDR3 DNA sequence: TGTGCCACCACCCGGGACCGTACCAATCAGCCCCAGCATTTT.

The chain links TRBV20-1 to TRBJ2-1; 9 nucleotides line up with TRBD2. Germline trimming cut 4 bases from V and 3 bases from J; bases unmatched to any gene: 7. CDR3 length: 15 residues. Germline V gives CDR1 DFQATT, CDR2 SNEGSKA (reference sequence). The CDR3 sequence: CSATVTSGHYNEQFF. Here the CDR3 DNA reads TGCAGTGCTACCGTGACTAGCGGCCACTACAATGAGCAGTTCTTC.

The rearrangement links TRBV20-1 to TRBJ2-2; D possibly uses TRBD1 or TRBD2 (5 bases each). The CDR3 extends over 15 amino acids. CDR1 and CDR2 (germline): DFQATT, SNEGSKA (reference sequence). With 6 bases removed from V and 0 bases from J, the gap between germline ends came to 14 bases. The DNA of the CDR3 is TGCAGTGCAAAGAGGGGAGCCTCGAACACCGGGGAGCTGTTTTTT. Amino acids: CSAKRGASNTGELFF.

This clonotype appeared many times. V usage is TRBV4-2 and J usage is TRBJ1-5; TRBD1 is a possible D gene (6 bases). Trimming cost V 6 bases and J 7 bases, with 19 bases left between them. The germline gives CDR1 LGHNA, CDR2 YNFKEQ. This CDR3 spans 15 amino acids. The CDR3 bases are TGTGCCAGCAGTCTAAACCTACAGGGCGGCCAGCCCCAGCATTTT. It is translated as CASSLNLQGGQPQHF.

The sample holds many counts of this clonotype. V gene TRBV7-2 combines with J gene TRBJ1-1; 7 bases match TRBD1. V shed 6 bases and J 0 bases; nucleotides not matched to a gene: 4. From germline, CDR1 is SGHTA and CDR2 FQGNSA. The CDR3 covers 14 residues. CDR3 in DNA: TGTGCCAGCAGTCCTACAGGGGTGAACACTGAAGCTTTCTTT. It encodes CASSPTGVNTEAFF.

This clonotype was detected many times. The J gene is TRBJ1-5, the V gene TRBV19; D may be TRBD1 (5 bases). Germline CDR1 is LNHDA and CDR2 is SQIVND (reference sequence). The CDR3 is made up of 15 amino acids. The V end was cut by 5 bases, the J end by 0 bases, with 11 bases between. The CDR3, as DNA: TGTGCCAGTAGTGATTTTGGGGGTAGCAATCAGCCCCAGCATTTT. Protein: CASSDFGGSNQPQHF.

In this sample, this clonotype turned up a few times. The chain employs TRBV5-1 and TRBJ1-2, with D perhaps matching TRBD1 (5 bases). The CDR3 is made up of 13 amino acids. Germline CDR1 SGHRS, CDR2 YFSETQ. Deletions cut 3 bases from V and 3 bases from J, with 9 bases between. In DNA, the CDR3 is TGCGCCAGCAGCTGGGGGGGAGACTATGGCTACACCTTC. Residues: CASSWGGDYGYTF.

With regard to this clonotype: Given a much more abundant clone one base away, this may be a read error. This likely comes from a read error, as the CDR3 has no conserved phenylalanine or tryptophan at its end. J is TRBJ1-1 and V is TRBV4-1, with TRBD1 as a possible D gene (5 bases). The ends were cut back, 3 bases at V and 4 bases at J, with 12 bases in the middle. This CDR3 contains 14 residues. From germline, CDR1 is MGHRA and CDR2 YSYEKL. The CDR3 sequence: CASSHREKSTEAFS. The CDR3 DNA reads TGCGCCAGCAGCCACAGGGAAAAGAGCACTGAAGCTTTCTCT.

This clonotype was counted at least ten times. This chain joins TRBV7-2 and TRBJ1-5; perhaps TRBD1 as D (5 bases). The CDR3 loop spans 15 amino acids. Germline assignment: CDR1 SGHTA and CDR2 FQGNSA. V gave up 1 base and J gave up 3 bases, with 10 bases separating them. CDR3 DNA: TGTGCCAGCAGCTTAGTAGCAGGGTACAATCAGCCCCAGCATTTT. As protein: CASSLVAGYNQPQHF. The whole variable domain, remainder taken from reference TRBV7-2 and TRBJ1-5, is GAGVSQSPSNKVTEKGKDVELRCDPISGHTALYWYRQSLGQGLEFLIYFQGNSAPDKSGLPSDRFSAERTGGSVSTLTIQRTQQEDSAVYLCASSLVAGYNQPQHFGDGTRLSIL.

This rearrangement joins TRBV20-1 to TRBJ1-4; D gene unclear. The CDR3 is made up of 12 amino acids. The V gene lost 6 bases and the J gene lost 8 bases, with 13 bases spanning the gap. The germline CDR1 and CDR2 sequences are DFQATT and SNEGSKA (reference sequence). The CDR3 region has the DNA TGCAGTGCACCCGGACCTGGGGAAAAACTGTTTTTT. Translating gives CSAPGPGEKLFF.

In this sample, this clonotype turned up a few times. The J gene is TRBJ2-3, the V gene TRBV10-3; 14 bases align to TRBD2. The ends lost 3 bases at V and 4 bases at J; junction bases unmatched: 3. CDR3 size: 16 residues. Germline V gene data show CDR1 as ENHRY and CDR2 as SYGVKD. CDR3: CAISEPGLAGADTQYF. CDR3 in DNA: TGTGCCATCAGTGAACCGGGACTAGCGGGAGCAGATACGCAGTATTTT.

This clonotype occurred many times. The genes are TRBV20-1 and TRBJ1-2; TRBD1 matches at 9 bases. This CDR3 has 14 amino acids. CDR1 and CDR2 from the germline V gene are DFQATT and SNEGSKA (reference sequence). Trimming at V came to 3 bases and at J to 2 bases, leaving 4 bases not matched to a gene. The CDR3 bases are TGCAGTGCTAGTCACACAGGGGGCAACTATGGCTACACCTTC. Its protein is CSASHTGGNYGYTF.

Many counts were recorded for this clonotype. V and J are TRBV20-1 and TRBJ1-1; D is perhaps TRBD1 (5 bases). CDR1 and CDR2 from the germline V gene are DFQATT and SNEGSKA (reference sequence). The ends were cut back, 3 bases at V and 3 bases at J, with 11 bases in the middle. This CDR3 has 13 amino acids. CDR3 nucleotide sequence: TGCAGTGCTAGTACGGGAGGGGACACTGAAGCTTTCTTT. Translating it yields CSASTGGDTEAFF.